The entry below gives a single T cell receptor beta chain sequence along with its context. Method: immunoSEQ multiplex PCR; TCRdb's copy keeps in-frame clones and lacks some. Of about 160,000 clones in the sample, over 85% are singletons; the top ten hold about 8.5%. This sample stems from a study of control samples from healthy donors and cancer patients. With 0 bases removed from V and 4 bases from J, the gap between germline ends came to 4 bases. Germline V gives CDR1 MNHEY, CDR2 SVGAGI. The CDR3 is made up of 14 amino acids. The origin of this receptor is a woman aged 40-49 years in good health. The specimen sequenced was blood. The J gene is TRBJ1-6, the V gene TRBV6-5, with D uncertain. The CDR3 DNA reads as TGTGCCAGCAGTTACTCGGGATATAATTCACCCCTCCACTTT. Its translation: CASSYSGYNSPLHF.